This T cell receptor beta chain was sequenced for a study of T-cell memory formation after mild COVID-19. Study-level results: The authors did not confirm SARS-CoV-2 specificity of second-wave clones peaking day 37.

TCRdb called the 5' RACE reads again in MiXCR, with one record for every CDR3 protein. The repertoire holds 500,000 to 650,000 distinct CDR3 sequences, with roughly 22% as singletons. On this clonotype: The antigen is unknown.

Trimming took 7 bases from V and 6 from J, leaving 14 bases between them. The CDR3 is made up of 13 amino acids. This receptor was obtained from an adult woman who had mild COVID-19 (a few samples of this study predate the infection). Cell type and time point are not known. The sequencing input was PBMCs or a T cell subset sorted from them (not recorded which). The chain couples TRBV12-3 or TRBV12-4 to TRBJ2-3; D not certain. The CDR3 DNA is TGTGCCAGCACCGACCGGAATACGGATACGCAGTATTTT. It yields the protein CASTDRNTDTQYF.